This is a list of T cell receptor beta chains from one sample in a study of blood T cells in healthy people across ages. A single record per CDR3 protein comes from TCRdb applying MiXCR to the 5' RACE reads. The sample has around 970,000 distinct CDR3 sequences, approximately 50% seen once. The source material was blood. These receptors were collected from a woman between 55 and 75 years old in good health. The CDR3 runs from the conserved cysteine through the conserved F or W. A D gene is named only where the DNA matches it firmly. A clone size is listed for some rows: how often the clone was seen (once, few, many), or a class if it is expanded.

D: -; V: TRBV28; size: -; J: TRBJ2-1; CDR3: CASPPRFRGGRSNNEQFF; DNA: TGTGCCAGCCCCCCTCGGTTTCGGGGTGGGAGAAGCAACAATGAGCAGTTCTTC
D: -; V: TRBV25-1; size: -; J: TRBJ1-6; CDR3: CASSERAGFWDDNSPLHF; DNA: TGTGCCAGCAGTGAAAGAGCAGGGTTTTGGGACGATAATTCACCCCTCCACTTT
D: TRBD2; V: TRBV7-2; size: -; J: TRBJ2-3; CDR3: CASSLYTSGPRTDTQYF; DNA: TGTGCCAGCAGCTTATATACTAGCGGGCCTCGTACAGATACGCAGTATTTT
D: -; V: TRBV5-1; size: -; J: TRBJ2-7; CDR3: CASSQAWGVDEQYF; DNA: TGCGCCAGCAGCCAGGCGTGGGGAGTGGATGAGCAGTACTTC
D: TRBD1; V: TRBV5-8; size: -; J: TRBJ2-3; CDR3: CASSHSRLTGVADTQYF; DNA: TGTGCCAGCAGCCATTCCCGGTTGACAGGGGTAGCAGATACGCAGTATTTT
D: TRBD2; V: TRBV2; size: -; J: TRBJ2-1; CDR3: CASSEAKLAGTRNEQFF; DNA: TGTGCCAGCAGTGAAGCAAAACTAGCGGGAACTCGCAATGAGCAGTTCTTC
D: TRBD2; V: TRBV20-1; size: -; J: TRBJ2-1; CDR3: CSARDAASGGDEQFF; DNA: TGCAGTGCTAGAGATGCCGCTAGCGGAGGCGATGAGCAGTTCTTC
D: TRBD2; V: TRBV27; size: -; J: TRBJ2-1; CDR3: CASSLVGGEGEQFF; DNA: TGTGCCAGCAGTTTAGTGGGAGGGGAAGGTGAGCAGTTCTTC
D: -; V: TRBV12-3/TRBV12-4; size: -; J: TRBJ1-6; CDR3: CASARTANSPLHF; DNA: TGTGCCTCCGCGAGGACGGCAAATTCACCCCTCCACTTT
D: TRBD2; V: TRBV13; size: -; J: TRBJ2-7; CDR3: CASSLKLAGTYEQYF; DNA: TGTGCCAGCAGCTTAAAGCTAGCGGGAACCTACGAGCAGTACTTC
D: -; V: TRBV15; size: -; J: TRBJ2-5; CDR3: CATSSMALAETQYF; DNA: TGTGCCACCAGCAGCATGGCGTTGGCAGAGACCCAGTACTTC
D: -; V: TRBV4-1; size: few; J: TRBJ1-2; CDR3: CASSQETSFPLKSGYTF; DNA: TGCGCCAGCAGCCAAGAAACGAGCTTCCCATTAAAGTCCGGCTACACCTTC
D: TRBD2; V: TRBV28; size: -; J: TRBJ2-3; CDR3: CASREGLAWGDTQYF; DNA: TGTGCCAGCCGAGAGGGACTAGCGTGGGGAGATACGCAGTATTTT
D: -; V: TRBV2; size: -; J: TRBJ1-2; CDR3: CASSQRIGYTF; DNA: TGTGCCAGCAGCCAACGGATTGGCTACACCTTC
D: -; V: TRBV7-8; size: -; J: TRBJ2-4; CDR3: CASRNPGFDIQYF; DNA: TGTGCCAGCAGGAACCCGGGGTTTGACATTCAGTACTTC
D: -; V: TRBV24-1; size: few; J: TRBJ2-3; CDR3: CATKAGGGTDTQYF; DNA: TGTGCCACCAAGGCGGGCGGGGGCACAGATACGCAGTATTTT
D: TRBD1; V: TRBV5-1; size: -; J: TRBJ2-1; CDR3: CASSGGTGGSYNEQFF; DNA: TGCGCCAGCAGCGGGGGGACAGGGGGATCCTACAATGAGCAGTTCTTC
D: -; V: TRBV6-2/TRBV6-3; size: few; J: TRBJ2-5; CDR3: CASINGAQETQYF; DNA: TGTGCCAGCATCAACGGGGCCCAAGAGACCCAGTACTTC
D: TRBD1; V: TRBV18; size: few; J: TRBJ1-2; CDR3: CASSLGGPGQGSGYTF; DNA: TGTGCCAGCTCACTAGGGGGCCCGGGACAGGGGTCCGGCTACACCTTC
D: TRBD2; V: TRBV24-1; size: few; J: TRBJ2-5; CDR3: CATSDPGLAGDRETQYF; DNA: TGTGCCACCAGTGACCCGGGACTAGCGGGAGATCGGGAGACCCAGTACTTC
D: -; V: TRBV7-9; size: few; J: TRBJ2-7; CDR3: CASSIGGDLYEQYF; DNA: TGTGCCAGCAGCATAGGGGGAGACCTCTACGAGCAGTACTTC
D: TRBD2; V: TRBV7-9; size: -; J: TRBJ2-5; CDR3: CASSSGLAGRETQYF; DNA: TGTGCCAGCAGCTCAGGACTAGCGGGACGGGAGACCCAGTACTTC
D: -; V: TRBV15; size: -; J: TRBJ1-1; CDR3: CATSVQGMNTEAFF; DNA: TGTGCCACCAGCGTACAGGGAATGAACACTGAAGCTTTCTTT
D: -; V: TRBV11-1; size: -; J: TRBJ2-7; CDR3: CASSSTGTDPYEQYF; DNA: TGTGCCAGCAGCTCAACCGGGACGGACCCCTACGAGCAGTACTTC
D: -; V: TRBV6-5; size: few; J: TRBJ2-7; CDR3: CASSYGGTGTYEQYF; DNA: TGTGCCAGCAGTTATGGCGGGACGGGAACCTACGAGCAGTACTTC